This record concerns one T cell receptor (beta chain) sequence. This sample was taken from a study of blood T cell repertoires in COVID-19. On the study more broadly: The study drew acute and convalescent COVID-19 samples from the United States, Italy and Spain.

This CDR3 contains 14 residues. Germline loops: CDR1 PRHDT, CDR2 FYEKMQ (reference sequence). Between the trimmed V and J ends, which lost 2 bases and 0 bases, there was a span of 7 bases. As originally analysed: The assay estimated nucleated cells by amplifying reference gene primers. Libraries were prepared by immunoSEQ multiplex PCR; TCRdb keeps only in-frame clonotypes and omits some of them. The V and J calls and clone size are taken from that table; D and trimming were inferred from the DNA. This table holds some 200,000 clones, 94% found once. This TCR was recovered from a man aged 25-40 years with COVID-19, enrolled during active disease. The sequencing sample was made of peripheral blood. This sequence joins TRBV13 and TRBJ1-2; D gene uncertain. The CDR3 here is CASSLKLANYGYTF. The CDR3 DNA is TGTGCCAGCAGCTTAAAGTTAGCTAACTATGGCTACACCTTC. Full variable domain (remainder filled in from reference TRBV13 and TRBJ1-2): AAGVIQSPRHLIKEKRETATLKCYPIPRHDTVYWYQQGPGQDPQFLISFYEKMQSDKGSIPDRFSAQQFSDYHSELNMSSLELGDSALYFCASSLKLANYGYTFGSGTRLTVV.